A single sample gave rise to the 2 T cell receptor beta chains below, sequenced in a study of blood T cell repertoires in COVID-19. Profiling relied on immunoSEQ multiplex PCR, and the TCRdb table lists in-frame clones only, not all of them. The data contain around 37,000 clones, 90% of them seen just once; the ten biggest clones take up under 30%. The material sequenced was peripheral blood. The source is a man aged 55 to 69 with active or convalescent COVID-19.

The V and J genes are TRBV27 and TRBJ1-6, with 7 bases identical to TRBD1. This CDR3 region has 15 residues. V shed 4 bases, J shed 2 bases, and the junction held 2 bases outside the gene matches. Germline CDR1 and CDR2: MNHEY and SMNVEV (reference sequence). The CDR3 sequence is CASSWGTAYNSPLHF. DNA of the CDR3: TGTGCCAGCAGTTGGGGGACAGCCTATAATTCACCCCTCCACTTT.

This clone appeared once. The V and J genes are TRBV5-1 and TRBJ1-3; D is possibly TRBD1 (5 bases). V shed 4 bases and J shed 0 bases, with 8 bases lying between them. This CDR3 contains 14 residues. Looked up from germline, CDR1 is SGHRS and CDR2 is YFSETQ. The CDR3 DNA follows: TGCGCCAGCAGCCCAGGGAACTCTGGAAACACCATATATTTT. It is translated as CASSPGNSGNTIYF.